This T cell receptor beta chain is drawn from a study of blood T cell repertoires in COVID-19. For the study at large: Spain, Italy and the United States supplied samples that represented acute and convalescent COVID-19.

Assay used: immunoSEQ multiplex PCR; TCRdb lists only in-frame clones, some missing. The table has nearly 25,000 clones, approximately 74% seen once. Trimming stripped 2 bases from V and 5 bases from J, with 12 bases between. CDR1 and CDR2 from the germline V gene are MGHDK and SYGVNS. This CDR3 is 14 amino acids long. In this sample, this clone is medium-sized. Sequencing used peripheral blood. The chain employs TRBV25-1 and TRBJ2-5; TRBD2 is a possible D gene (5 bases). The receptor's source is a man over 45 with COVID-19, enrolled during active disease. CDR3 loop: CASSELGPGETQYF. The CDR3 DNA sequence: TGTGCCAGCAGTGAACTAGGGCCGGGGGAGACCCAGTACTTC.